This T cell receptor (beta chain) was sequenced during a study of blood T cell repertoires in COVID-19. On the study more broadly: The United States, Italy and Spain supplied acute and convalescent COVID-19 samples.

Authors' analysis steps: For nucleated cells, counts were estimated from reference gene primer amplification. The assay was immunoSEQ multiplex PCR, and TCRdb's table has in-frame clones only and misses some. That table supplies the V and J calls and clone size; D and trimming were determined from the DNA. This table has 100,000 to 110,000 clones, approximately 80% appearing once. This CDR3 is 13 amino acids long. V was cut by 7 bases and J by 4 bases, with 12 bases left in between. The V gene's germline CDR1 is MNHEY and CDR2 SVGAGI. This sequence originates from a man aged 50 to 60 with active or convalescent COVID-19. The gene calls are TRBV6-5 and TRBJ2-3; D perhaps matches TRBD2 (5 bases). The sequenced material came from peripheral blood. The CDR3: CASIVGNSDTQYF. The CDR3 DNA reads TGTGCCAGCATAGTCGGGAATTCAGATACGCAGTATTTT.